One and the same sample provided the 32 T cell receptor beta chains below, sequenced in a study of T cell repertoires in cytomegalovirus infection. Each CDR3 protein gets one entry after TCRdb re-called the reads with MiXCR. The repertoire includes about 770,000 distinct CDR3 sequences, about 27% of them detected once, and under 15% sits in the top ten. These receptors' antigens are unknown. The source material was cultured CD8+ T cells from PBMCs, sampled from culture after CMV antigen stimulation. These receptors all stem from a human donor in good health (CMV status not recorded). Some clones in this sample may be carry-over from other donors' samples.

The chain joins TRBV6-1 to TRBJ1-4; TRBD1 aligns across 8 bases. V lost 2 bases to trimming and J lost 3 bases; unmatched junction nucleotides: 8. The CDR3 is 17 amino acids. From germline, CDR1 is MNHNS and CDR2 SASEGT. CDR3 nucleotide sequence: TGTGCCAGCAGTGAACCCGGACAGGGAATGTCTAATGAAAAACTGTTTTTT. Its translation is CASSEPGQGMSNEKLFF.

Note on this clonotype: The junction differs from germline at one of its ends, possibly a read error. J is TRBJ1-5 and V is TRBV12-3 or TRBV12-4; TRBD1 might be the D (6 bases). This CDR3 has 14 residues. The CDR3 DNA reads as TGTACCAGCAGTCTCGGACAGCGCAATCAGCCCCAGCATTTT. Protein: CTSSLGQRNQPQHF.

The CDR3 nucleotides are TGTGCCAGCAGCCTCCAGGGTCCCCGGGAGCTGTTTTTT. It translates to CASSLQGPRELFF. The gene calls are TRBV6-2 or TRBV6-3 and TRBJ2-2; maybe TRBD1 (5 bases). V lost 6 bases and J lost 9, with 14 bases in between. The CDR3 has 13 residues. Germline V CDR1 and CDR2: MNHEY, SVGEGT.

This sequence joins TRBV12-5 and TRBJ1-2, with D tentatively TRBD1 (5 bases). V dropped 2 bases and J dropped 2 bases, with 15 bases sitting between them. Germline values: CDR1 LGHNT, CDR2 FRNRAP. This CDR3 is 16 amino acids long. The CDR3 loop reads CASGLTISGRNYGYTF. CDR3 nucleotides: TGTGCTAGTGGTTTGACCATATCAGGGAGAAACTATGGCTACACCTTC.

The chain is built from TRBV5-1 and TRBJ2-1; 13 bases map to TRBD2. The CDR3 length is 15 residues. Germline values: CDR1 SGHRS, CDR2 YFSETQ. Germline trimming cut 3 bases from V and 7 bases from J; bases unmatched to any gene: 4. CDR3: CASSWGLAGLNEQFF. The CDR3 DNA reads as TGCGCCAGCAGCTGGGGACTAGCGGGGCTGAATGAGCAGTTCTTC.

This clonotype was picked up a small number of times. The rearrangement uses TRBV7-6 and TRBJ1-2; 7 positions agree with TRBD1. Germline CDR1 reads SGHVS; CDR2 reads FNYEAQ. The length of the CDR3 is 16 residues. V dropped 1 base and J dropped 4; count of bases not matched to a gene: 9. This CDR3 reads CASSLGGTGVTYGYTF. In DNA form, the CDR3 reads TGTGCCAGCAGCTTAGGGGGAACAGGGGTCACCTATGGCTACACCTTC. Combining the CDR3 with reference TRBV7-6 and TRBJ1-2 gives the whole variable domain GAGVSQSPRYKVTKRGQDVALRCDPISGHVSLYWYRQALGQGPEFLTYFNYEAQQDKSGLPNDRFSAERPEGSISTLTIQRTEQRDSAMYRCASSLGGTGVTYGYTFGSGTRLTVV.

V usage is TRBV6-6 and J usage is TRBJ2-7, with D tentatively TRBD2 (5 bases). There are 14 residues in the CDR3. V shed 2 bases and J shed 1 base, with 9 bases lying between them. Germline loops: CDR1 MNHNY, CDR2 SVGAGI (reference sequence). CDR3 in DNA: TGTGCCAGCAGTTACGAGGGCACTTCCTACGAGCAGTACTTC. It translates to CASSYEGTSYEQYF.

About this clonotype: With a much larger clone just one base away, this may be a read error. J is TRBJ2-3 and V is TRBV7-2; TRBD1 matches 11 bases. Per the germline V gene, CDR1 is SGHTA and CDR2 is FQGNSA. This CDR3 has 20 residues. V gave up 3 bases and J gave up 1 base; unmatched junction bases: 15. CDR3 loop: CASSFRTGGFAGERTDTQYF. Here the CDR3 DNA reads TGTGCCAGCAGCTTTCGGACAGGGGGCTTTGCGGGGGAGCGCACAGATACGCAGTATTTT. The whole variable domain, remainder taken from reference TRBV7-2 and TRBJ2-3, is GAGVSQSPSNKVTEKGKDVELRCDPISGHTALYWYRQSLGQGLEFLIYFQGNSAPDKSGLPSDRFSAERTGGSVSTLTIQRTQQEDSAVYLCASSFRTGGFAGERTDTQYFGPGTRLTVL.

The rearrangement links TRBV9 to TRBJ2-5, with TRBD2 matching over 13 bases. V was clipped by 3 bases and J by 0 bases; unmatched bases: 8. This CDR3 has 18 amino acids. Germline V gene data show CDR1 as SGDLS and CDR2 as YYNGEE. CDR3 sequence (DNA): TGTGCCAGCAGCGACCCGTCACTAGCGGGGGGGCACCAAGAGACCCAGTACTTC. Protein sequence: CASSDPSLAGGHQETQYF.

This clonotype has a count of ten or more. The chain is built from TRBV12-3 or TRBV12-4 and TRBJ2-1, with D unclear. This CDR3 region has 13 residues. Trimming cost V 5 bases and J 9 bases, with 14 bases left between them. CDR3 protein: CASSLTRAAEQFF. CDR3 DNA: TGTGCCAGCAGTCTTACCCGGGCCGCTGAGCAGTTCTTC.

The rearrangement joins TRBV7-4 to TRBJ2-5; D perhaps matches TRBD2 (6 bases). Per the germline V gene, CDR1 is SGHVT and CDR2 is SQSDAQ. V was clipped by 2 bases and J by 5 bases, with 18 bases between them. This CDR3 contains 16 residues. The CDR3 loop is CASSLPAGRARETQYF. DNA of the CDR3: TGTGCCAGCAGCTTACCCGCGGGACGGGCTCGGGAGACCCAGTACTTC.

This chain joins TRBV19 and TRBJ1-2, with unresolved D. CDR1 LNHDA and CDR2 SQIVND come from the germline V gene (reference sequence). V was pared by 9 bases and J by 0 bases, with 14 bases between. The CDR3 totals 14 residues. The DNA of the CDR3 is TGTGCCAGCACCTGGACGGTTGCTAACTATGGCTACACCTTC. This gives the protein CASTWTVANYGYTF.

This clonotype was observed a handful of times. The V gene is TRBV7-9, the J gene TRBJ1-2, with TRBD1 identical over 7 bases. The germline gives CDR1 SEHNR, CDR2 FQNEAQ (reference sequence). Trimming cost V 5 bases and J 6 bases; bases outside gene matches: 9. The CDR3 runs to 14 residues. This CDR3 is CASSRGQRAHGYTF. The CDR3 bases are TGTGCCAGCAGCCGGGGACAGCGCGCTCATGGCTACACCTTC. Based on the CDR3 plus reference TRBV7-9 and TRBJ1-2, the full variable domain is DTGVSQNPRHKITKRGQNVTFRCDPISEHNRLYWYRQTLGQGPEFLTYFQNEAQLEKSRLLSDRFSAERPKGSFSTLEIQRTEQGDSAMYLCASSRGQRAHGYTFGSGTRLTVV.

This clonotype was found many times. The genes are TRBV7-2 and TRBJ1-2; D may be TRBD1 (5 bases). CDR3 length: 17 amino acids. Germline V gives CDR1 SGHTA, CDR2 FQGNSA. Trimming removed 1 base from V and 0 bases from J, with 15 bases in between. CDR3 nucleotides: TGTGCCAGCAGCTTAGGGTCCAGGGCCGCTGCTAACTATGGCTACACCTTC. Translated, it gives CASSLGSRAAANYGYTF. Complete variable domain (other parts from reference TRBV7-2 and TRBJ1-2): GAGVSQSPSNKVTEKGKDVELRCDPISGHTALYWYRQSLGQGLEFLIYFQGNSAPDKSGLPSDRFSAERTGGSVSTLTIQRTQQEDSAVYLCASSLGSRAAANYGYTFGSGTRLTVV.

The chain employs TRBV6-1 and TRBJ2-2; TRBD2 might be the D (5 bases). The CDR3 contains 15 residues. V was clipped by 5 bases and J by 4 bases, with 14 bases between them. Germline V gives CDR1 MNHNS, CDR2 SASEGT. Written as DNA, the CDR3 is TGTGCCAGCAGTACCCGGACTGAAATCACCGGGGAGCTGTTTTTT. Protein product: CASSTRTEITGELFF.

This clonotype appeared a few times. One end of the junction fails to match germline, which may point to a read error. The rearrangement joins TRBV6-1 to TRBJ1-1; D remains unclear. Germline V lookup: CDR1 MNHNS, CDR2 SASEGT. This CDR3 is built from 11 residues. CDR3 sequence: CASGEGTEAFF. CDR3 nucleotides: TGTGCCAGCGGTGAGGGTACTGAAGCTTTCTTT.

This clonotype was seen more than once but under ten times. The chain recombines TRBV7-2 with TRBJ2-1, with no clear D. Germline values: CDR1 SGHTA, CDR2 FQGNSA. The V end lost 3 bases, the J end lost 0 bases, and 9 bases lay between the germline ends. CDR3 length: 15 amino acids. CDR3 amino acids: CASSFGSSSYNEQFF. CDR3 nucleotides: TGTGCCAGCAGCTTCGGGTCCAGCTCCTACAATGAGCAGTTCTTC.

This clonotype was observed at least ten times. CDR3 loop: CASSQEGQGTLPLHF. The CDR3 DNA reads TGCGCCAGCAGCCAAGAAGGACAGGGGACACTACCCCTCCACTTT. The V call is TRBV4-3, the J call TRBJ1-6; 9 bases line up with TRBD1. CDR1 is LGHNA, CDR2 YSLEER, per germline. This CDR3 is built from 15 residues. The V segment lost 0 bases and the J segment 12 bases; nucleotides outside the gene matches: 6.

The chain uses TRBV9 and TRBJ2-7; TRBD1 matches 10 bases. J lost 6 bases, V lost 0 bases, and 3 bases had no gene match. The CDR3 loop spans 14 amino acids. Germline V gives CDR1 SGDLS, CDR2 YYNGEE. The CDR3 DNA is TGTGCCAGCAGCGTAGTCGACAGGGGGCGCGAGCAGTACTTC. Translation gives CASSVVDRGREQYF.

The table lists this clonotype with a few counts. The genes are TRBV6-6 and TRBJ2-3, with 13 bases lining up with TRBD2. Trimming at V came to 7 bases and at J to 2 bases, leaving 6 bases not matched to a gene. The CDR3 length is 16 residues. Germline values: CDR1 MNHNY, CDR2 SVGAGI (reference sequence). In DNA, the CDR3 is TGTGCCAGCACCCCGACTAGCGGGGGGAACACAGATACGCAGTATTTT. It is translated as CASTPTSGGNTDTQYF.

This clonotype appeared a few times. The chain recombines TRBV14 with TRBJ2-5; weak D call: TRBD1 (5 bases). The CDR3 extends over 18 amino acids. V lost 1 base and J 4 bases, leaving 22 bases between the germline ends. Germline CDR1 and CDR2: SGHDN and FVKESK. CDR3 in amino acids: CASSQGSALRDLRETQYF. The CDR3 DNA follows: TGTGCCAGCAGCCAAGGTTCTGCCCTCAGGGATCTGAGAGAGACCCAGTACTTC.

This clonotype was observed at least ten times. The rearrangement links TRBV6-6 to TRBJ1-5; D perhaps matches TRBD1 (5 bases). Trimming shortened V by 4 bases and J by 1 base, and 11 bases separated the two germline ends. Germline CDR1 MNHNY, CDR2 SVGAGI (reference sequence). The CDR3 contains 15 residues. CDR3 loop: CASSSRDGSNQPQHF. The DNA of the CDR3 is TGTGCCAGCAGTTCGCGGGACGGAAGCAATCAGCCCCAGCATTTT.

The chain joins TRBV15 to TRBJ1-3; D is undetermined. Trimming left V 3 bases short and J 4 bases short, with 13 bases between. Germline assignment: CDR1 LNHNV and CDR2 YYDKDF (reference sequence). The CDR3 is made up of 15 amino acids. CDR3 bases: TGTGCCACCAGCAGGGACCGGGCCTCCGGAAACACCATATATTTT. Amino acids: CATSRDRASGNTIYF.

This chain uses TRBV28 with TRBJ2-5; 7 positions agree with TRBD1. CDR1 is MDHEN, CDR2 SYDVKM, per germline. The ends lost 4 bases at V and 4 bases at J; junction bases unmatched: 3. The CDR3 spans 13 residues. CDR3 DNA sequence: TGTGCCAGCAGTTCTGGGACAGCAGAGACCCAGTACTTC. Translating gives CASSSGTAETQYF.

The chain combines TRBV6-2 or TRBV6-3 with TRBJ2-3, with 10 bases fitting TRBD2. CDR1 is MNHEY, CDR2 SVGEGT, per germline. The J segment lost 0 bases and the V segment lost 7 bases, leaving 10 bases of the junction unmatched. This CDR3 region has 17 residues. This chain's CDR3 is CASTGTSGESSTDTQYF. CDR3 DNA: TGTGCCAGCACCGGAACTAGCGGGGAATCTAGCACAGATACGCAGTATTTT.

The table lists this clonotype with a few counts. The chain uses TRBV10-3 and TRBJ1-1; TRBD1 matches 9 bases. The CDR3 is made up of 14 amino acids. Trimming took 8 bases from V and 3 from J; bases not matched to a gene: 7. Germline CDR1 is ENHRY and CDR2 is SYGVKD. For the CDR3, the DNA is TGTGCCATCGGGAGGACAGGGGAGTACACTGAAGCTTTCTTT. Its translation: CAIGRTGEYTEAFF.

This clonotype was observed a handful of times. This chain uses TRBV5-5 with TRBJ1-2; D uncertain. V was shortened by 4 bases and J by 4 bases, with 14 bases between the two germline ends. The germline CDR1 and CDR2 sequences are SGHKS and YYEKEE (reference sequence). The CDR3 is made up of 14 amino acids. In DNA, the CDR3 is TGTGCCAGCAGCCTCGCCGCTTTGGGCTATGGCTACACCTTC. It specifies CASSLAALGYGYTF.

This clonotype turned up a few times. V is TRBV6-2 or TRBV6-3 and J is TRBJ2-3, with 7 positions matching TRBD1. Trimming took 5 bases from V and 2 from J; bases not matched to a gene: 10. Germline-derived CDR1 and CDR2 are MNHEY and SVGEGT. This CDR3 spans 16 amino acids. CDR3 sequence (DNA): TGTGCCAGCAGTCACACAGGGGAAAGGTCCACAGATACGCAGTATTTT. Protein: CASSHTGERSTDTQYF.

Ten or more counts support this clonotype. This chain connects TRBV7-2 to TRBJ1-2, with 9 bases matching TRBD1. This CDR3 has 14 residues. The junction had 5 bases not matched to a gene; V was cut back by 4 bases and J by 5 bases. From germline, CDR1 is SGHTA and CDR2 FQGNSA. CDR3 DNA sequence: TGTGCCAGCAGCTCGGGACAGGGAGGGTATGGCTACACCTTC. Its protein is CASSSGQGGYGYTF.

The chain couples TRBV27 to TRBJ2-7; D is perhaps TRBD1 (5 bases). Germline assignment: CDR1 MNHEY and CDR2 SMNVEV (reference sequence). With 5 bases removed from V and 4 bases from J, the gap between germline ends came to 18 bases. The CDR3 is 15 amino acids. This chain's CDR3 is CASSIQGRLLYEQYF. The DNA for the CDR3 is TGTGCCAGCAGTATCCAGGGTAGACTTTTATACGAGCAGTACTTC.

This clonotype occurred once. The gene calls are TRBV6-1 and TRBJ1-1, with a possible D match to TRBD1 (5 bases). Germline loops: CDR1 MNHNS, CDR2 SASEGT. The germline V and J ends were trimmed by 11 bases and 0 bases, with 10 bases remaining between them. The CDR3 runs to 12 residues. CDR3 loop: CAEGAVNTEAFF. In DNA form, the CDR3 reads TGTGCCGAAGGGGCAGTGAACACTGAAGCTTTCTTT.

The table lists this clonotype with many counts. The rearrangement joins TRBV6-5 to TRBJ2-3, with 7 bases lining up with TRBD2. The ends lost 4 bases at V and 5 bases at J; junction bases unmatched: 3. Germline V gives CDR1 MNHEY, CDR2 SVGAGI. The CDR3 is made up of 13 amino acids. The DNA for the CDR3 is TGTGCCAGCAGTTTAGGACTAGGAGATACGCAGTATTTT. It encodes CASSLGLGDTQYF.